This T cell receptor beta chain was observed in a study of blood T cell repertoires in COVID-19. Whole-study context: Material from acute and convalescent COVID-19 was sourced from the United States, Italy and Spain. Nucleic acid was either cDNA or gDNA, and it came from T cells, B-cell-depleted T cells, or PBMCs.

Trimming cost V 2 bases and J 0 bases; bases outside gene matches: 7. Germline V lookup: CDR1 MDHEN, CDR2 SYDVKM. There are 18 residues in the CDR3. The cohort comprised adults aged about 18 to 90 years residing in 20 to 30 US areas. Sequencing was performed with immunoSEQ multiplex PCR; in TCRdb, only in-frame clones are kept and a portion is missing. Here the sample spans 280,000 or so clones, roughly 90% being singletons. What was sequenced was PBMCs or T cells enriched from blood (not recorded which). The chain carries TRBV28 and TRBJ2-3; 11 bases fit TRBD2. This sequence originates from a woman aged 18-29 years with acute COVID-19. CDR3 nucleotide sequence: TGTGCCAGCAGTTTAAGGTGGCGACTAGCGGGGAGCACAGATACGCAGTATTTT. Amino acids: CASSLRWRLAGSTDTQYF.